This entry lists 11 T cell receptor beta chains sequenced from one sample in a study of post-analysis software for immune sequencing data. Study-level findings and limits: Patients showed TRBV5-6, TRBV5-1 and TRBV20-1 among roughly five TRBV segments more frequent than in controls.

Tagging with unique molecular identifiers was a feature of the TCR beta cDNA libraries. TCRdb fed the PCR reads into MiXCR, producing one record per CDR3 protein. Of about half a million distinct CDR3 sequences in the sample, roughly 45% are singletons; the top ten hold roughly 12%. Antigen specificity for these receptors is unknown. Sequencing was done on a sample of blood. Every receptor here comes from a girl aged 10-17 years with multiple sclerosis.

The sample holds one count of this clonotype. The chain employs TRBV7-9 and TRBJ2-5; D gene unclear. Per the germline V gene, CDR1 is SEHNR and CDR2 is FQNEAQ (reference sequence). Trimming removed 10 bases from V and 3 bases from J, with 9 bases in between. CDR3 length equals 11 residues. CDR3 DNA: TGTGCCAACAGAACCGAAGAGACCCAGTACTTC. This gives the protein CANRTEETQYF.

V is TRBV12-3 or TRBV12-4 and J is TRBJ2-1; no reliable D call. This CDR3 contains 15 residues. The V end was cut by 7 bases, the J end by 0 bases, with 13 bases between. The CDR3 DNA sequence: TGTGCCAGCACTCCTATGGGTTACTCCTACAATGAGCAGTTCTTC. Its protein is CASTPMGYSYNEQFF.

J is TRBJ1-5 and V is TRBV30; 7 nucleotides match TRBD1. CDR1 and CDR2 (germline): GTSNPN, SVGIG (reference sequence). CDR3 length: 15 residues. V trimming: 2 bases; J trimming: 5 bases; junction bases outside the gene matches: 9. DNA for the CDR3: TGTGCCTGGAGTTCGGGGACAGCAAACTATCAGCCCCAGCATTTT. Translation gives CAWSSGTANYQPQHF.

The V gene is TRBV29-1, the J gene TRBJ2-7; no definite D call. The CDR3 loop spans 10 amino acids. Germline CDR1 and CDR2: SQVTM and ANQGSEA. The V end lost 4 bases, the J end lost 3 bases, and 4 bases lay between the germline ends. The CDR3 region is CSVGVYEQYF. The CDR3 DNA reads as TGCAGCGTTGGTGTCTACGAGCAGTACTTC.

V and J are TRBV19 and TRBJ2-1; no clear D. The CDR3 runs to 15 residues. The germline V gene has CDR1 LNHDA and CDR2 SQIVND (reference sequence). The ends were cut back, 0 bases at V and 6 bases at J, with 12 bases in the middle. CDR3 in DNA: TGTGCCAGTAGTATAGACGTGGGCCGGGTCAATGAGCAGTTCTTC. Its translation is CASSIDVGRVNEQFF.

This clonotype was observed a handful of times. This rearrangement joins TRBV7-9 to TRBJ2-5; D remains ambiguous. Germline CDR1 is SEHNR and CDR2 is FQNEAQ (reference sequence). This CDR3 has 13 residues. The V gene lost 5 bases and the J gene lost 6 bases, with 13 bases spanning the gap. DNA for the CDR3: TGTGCCAGCAGCCCGCCTTCTTTGCAGACCCAGTACTTC. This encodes CASSPPSLQTQYF.

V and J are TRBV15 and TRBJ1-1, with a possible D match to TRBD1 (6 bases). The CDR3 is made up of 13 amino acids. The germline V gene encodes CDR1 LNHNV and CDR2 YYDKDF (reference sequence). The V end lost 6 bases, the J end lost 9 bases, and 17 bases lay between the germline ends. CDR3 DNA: TGTGCCACCAGAATACCGGGACAACGAAAAGCTTTCTTT. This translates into CATRIPGQRKAFF.

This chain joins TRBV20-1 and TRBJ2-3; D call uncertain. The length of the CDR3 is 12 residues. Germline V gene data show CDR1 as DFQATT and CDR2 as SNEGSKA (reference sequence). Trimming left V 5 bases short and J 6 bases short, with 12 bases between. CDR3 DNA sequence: TGCAGTGCTCAACACAACGCGGATACGCAGTATTTT. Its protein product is CSAQHNADTQYF.

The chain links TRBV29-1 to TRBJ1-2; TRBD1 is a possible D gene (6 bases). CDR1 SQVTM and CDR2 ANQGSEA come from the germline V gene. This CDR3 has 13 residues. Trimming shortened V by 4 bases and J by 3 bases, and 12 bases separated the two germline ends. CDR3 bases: TGCAGCGTTGGGACAGCGTTGGACTATGGCTACACCTTC. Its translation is CSVGTALDYGYTF.

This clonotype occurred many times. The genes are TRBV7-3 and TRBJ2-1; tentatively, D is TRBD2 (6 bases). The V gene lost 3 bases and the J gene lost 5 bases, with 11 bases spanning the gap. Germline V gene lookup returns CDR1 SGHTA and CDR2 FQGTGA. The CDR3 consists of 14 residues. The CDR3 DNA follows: TGTGCCAGCAGCTTCGGCGGGGATAACAATGAGCAGTTCTTC. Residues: CASSFGGDNNEQFF.

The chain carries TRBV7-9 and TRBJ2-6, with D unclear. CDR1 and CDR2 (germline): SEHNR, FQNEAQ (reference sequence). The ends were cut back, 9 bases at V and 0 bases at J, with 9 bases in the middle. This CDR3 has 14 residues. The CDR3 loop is CASTNPSGANVLTF. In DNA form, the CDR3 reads TGTGCCAGTACCAATCCCTCTGGGGCCAACGTCCTGACTTTC.